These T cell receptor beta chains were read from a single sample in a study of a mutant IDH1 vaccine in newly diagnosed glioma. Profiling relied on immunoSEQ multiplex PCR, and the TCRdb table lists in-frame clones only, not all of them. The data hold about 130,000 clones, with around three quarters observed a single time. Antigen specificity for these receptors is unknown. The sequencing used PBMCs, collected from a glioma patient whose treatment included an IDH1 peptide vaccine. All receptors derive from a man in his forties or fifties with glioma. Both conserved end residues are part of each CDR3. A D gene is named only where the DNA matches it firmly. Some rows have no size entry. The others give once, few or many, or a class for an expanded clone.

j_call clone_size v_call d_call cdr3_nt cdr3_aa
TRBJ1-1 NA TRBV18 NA TGTGCCAGCTCACCACCCAAACAAAACACTGAAGCTTTCTTT CASSPPKQNTEAFF
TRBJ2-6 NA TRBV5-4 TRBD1 TGTGCCAGCAGCTCTCAAAGGGGGCGGTCTGGGGCCAACGTCCTGACTTTC CASSSQRGRSGANVLTF
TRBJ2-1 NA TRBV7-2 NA TGTGCCAGCAGCACCGGATGGGCCAATGAGCAGTTCTTC CASSTGWANEQFF
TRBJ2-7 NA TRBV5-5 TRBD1 TGTGCCAGCAGCTTCGGGACAGGCTACGAGCAGTACTTC CASSFGTGYEQYF
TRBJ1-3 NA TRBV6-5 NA TGTGCCAGCAGCCTAGGAAGCTCTGGAAACACCATATATTTT CASSLGSSGNTIYF
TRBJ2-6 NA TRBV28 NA TGTGCCAGCAGTAAGGGTAATTTTCCCTCTGGGGCCAACGTCCTGACTTTC CASSKGNFPSGANVLTF
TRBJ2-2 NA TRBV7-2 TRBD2 TGTGCCAGCAGCCGCGGGAGGCCTTACACCGGGGAGCTGTTTTTT CASSRGRPYTGELFF
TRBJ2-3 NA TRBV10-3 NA TGTGCCATCAGTGAGTCGAGCCCGGGTACGCAGTATTTT CAISESSPGTQYF
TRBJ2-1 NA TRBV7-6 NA TGTGCCAGCAGCTTATTGGCCCGGGGCTCCTACAATGAGCAGTTCTTC CASSLLARGSYNEQFF
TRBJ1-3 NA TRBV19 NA TGTGCCAGTAGTATTAAGGCAGCAGGAAACACCATATATTTT CASSIKAAGNTIYF
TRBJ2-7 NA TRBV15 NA TGTGCCACCAGCAGATATGGTCTAGCTATCAACGAGCAGTACTTC CATSRYGLAINEQYF
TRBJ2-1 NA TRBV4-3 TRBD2 TGCGCCAGCAGCCCGACTAGCGCGGACTACAATGAGCAGTTCTTC CASSPTSADYNEQFF
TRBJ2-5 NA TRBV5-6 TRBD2 TGTGCCAGCAGCTCAAGGGCTAGCGGGACCAGATTCCAAGAGACCCAGTACTTC CASSSRASGTRFQETQYF
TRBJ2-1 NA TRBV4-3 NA TGCGCCAGCAGCCAAGATCGTTGGCTACAGGGTCGGCAGTTCTTC CASSQDRWLQGRQFF
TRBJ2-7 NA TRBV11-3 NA TGTGCCAGCAGCTTAGGGCAGGGAAACTACGAGCAGTACTTC CASSLGQGNYEQYF
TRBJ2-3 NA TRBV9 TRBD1 TGTGCCAGCAGCGAGGGGACAGGAGGAGATACGCAGTATTTT CASSEGTGGDTQYF
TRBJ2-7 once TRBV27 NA TGTGCCAGCAGTTCATCCGGGCCCTTTACACCTTACGAGCAGTACTTC CASSSSGPFTPYEQYF
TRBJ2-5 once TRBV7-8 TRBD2 TGTGCCAGCAGCGCGAGGACTAGTCTTGAGACCCAGTACTTC CASSARTSLETQYF
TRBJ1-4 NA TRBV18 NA TGTGCCAGCTCACCACCGGGGGCCGGTGGTGAAAAACTGTTTTTT CASSPPGAGGEKLFF
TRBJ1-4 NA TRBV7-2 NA TGTGCCAGCAGCTTAGAGGGCTGGGGGGGTGAAAAACTGTTTTTT CASSLEGWGGEKLFF
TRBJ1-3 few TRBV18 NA TGTGCCAGCTTAGACAGCCTCTCTGGAAACACCATATATTTT CASLDSLSGNTIYF
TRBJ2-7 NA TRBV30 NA TGTGCCTGGAGTAACACAGGCTACGAGCAGTACTTC CAWSNTGYEQYF
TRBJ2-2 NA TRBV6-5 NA TGTGCCAGCAGTTATAGCTACGGAGGGGACACCGGGGAGCTGTTTTTT CASSYSYGGDTGELFF
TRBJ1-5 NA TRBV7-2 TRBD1 TGTGCCAGCAGCTACCAGGGGGGGGCTGGCAATCAGCCCCAGCATTTT CASSYQGGAGNQPQHF
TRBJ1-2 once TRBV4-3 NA TGCGCCAGCAGCCAAGATCGGGACGGAAGACTCTATGGCTACACCTTC CASSQDRDGRLYGYTF
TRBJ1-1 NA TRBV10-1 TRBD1 TGCGCCAGCAGTGAGGGACAGGGGAACACTGAAGCTTTCTTT CASSEGQGNTEAFF
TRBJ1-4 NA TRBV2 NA TGTGCCAGCAGTGAGGACCGCACAACTAATGAAAAACTGTTTTTT CASSEDRTTNEKLFF
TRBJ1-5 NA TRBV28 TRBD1 TGTGCCAGCAGTTTAGGGACAGTAGAACAGCCCCAGCATTTT CASSLGTVEQPQHF
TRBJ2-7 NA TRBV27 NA TGTGCCAGCAGTTTATTGGGGGGAGAGCAGTACTTC CASSLLGGEQYF
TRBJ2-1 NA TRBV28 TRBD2 TGTGCCAGCACTAGCGGGACGGGGCAACCGCGCAATGAGCAGTTCTTC CASTSGTGQPRNEQFF
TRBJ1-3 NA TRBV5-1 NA TGCGCCAGCAGCTTGGACACCTCTGGAAACACCATATATTTT CASSLDTSGNTIYF
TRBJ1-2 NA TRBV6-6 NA TGTGCCAGCAGTTCGACAGCGAATGGCTACACCTTC CASSSTANGYTF
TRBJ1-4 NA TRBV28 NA TGTGCCAGCACCCGGGGGGGGGAAGAAAAACTGTTTTTT CASTRGGEEKLFF
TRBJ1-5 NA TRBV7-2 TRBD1 TGTGCCAGCAGCTTTCGGCCCGGGACAGGGCCCAATCAGCCCCAGCATTTT CASSFRPGTGPNQPQHF
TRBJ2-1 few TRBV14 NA TGTGCCAGCAGCCCGGTGCTCCGCAATGAGCAGTTCTTC CASSPVLRNEQFF
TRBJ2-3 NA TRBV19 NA TGTGCCAGTAGTGACGGGATGGCAGATACGCAGTATTTT CASSDGMADTQYF
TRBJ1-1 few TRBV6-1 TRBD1 TGTGCCAGCCGGGGACAGGGGACAATGAACACTGAAGCTTTCTTT CASRGQGTMNTEAFF
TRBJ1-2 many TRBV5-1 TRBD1 TGCGCCAGCAGAACAGGGGCCTCTAACTATGGCTACACCTTC CASRTGASNYGYTF
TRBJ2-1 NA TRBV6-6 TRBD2 TGTGCCAGCAGTTACTCGCGGGAGCCCTTCTACAATGAGCAGTTCTTC CASSYSREPFYNEQFF
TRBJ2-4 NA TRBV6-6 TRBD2 TGTGCCAGCAGTTACGGGGGGGAGGCCAAAAACATTCAGTACTTC CASSYGGEAKNIQYF
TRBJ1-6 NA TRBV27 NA TGTGCCAGCGGAGCCCTTGAGTCACCCCTCCACTTT CASGALESPLHF
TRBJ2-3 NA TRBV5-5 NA TGTGCCAGCAGCCACCGGGACGCAGGCACAGATACGCAGTATTTT CASSHRDAGTDTQYF
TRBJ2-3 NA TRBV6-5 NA TGTGCCAGCAGTTCCATGGAATGGGACGGCCATACGCAGTATTTT CASSSMEWDGHTQYF
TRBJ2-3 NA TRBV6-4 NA TGTGCCAGCAGTGTCCTAGCGAGGGTTACAGATACGCAGTATTTT CASSVLARVTDTQYF
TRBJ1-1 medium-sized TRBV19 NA TGTGCCAGTAGTATTGGCCCGCGAGAGGCTTTCTTT CASSIGPREAFF
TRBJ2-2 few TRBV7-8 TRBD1 TGTGCCAGCAGCCCGACAGGGGGCTACACCGGGGAGCTGTTTTTT CASSPTGGYTGELFF
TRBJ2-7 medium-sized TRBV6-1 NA TGTGCCAGCAGTGACCCAGAACCCTACGAGCAGTACTTC CASSDPEPYEQYF
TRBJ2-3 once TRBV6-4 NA TGTGCCAGCAGTGCCGGCGGGACTAGCACAGATACGCAGTATTTT CASSAGGTSTDTQYF